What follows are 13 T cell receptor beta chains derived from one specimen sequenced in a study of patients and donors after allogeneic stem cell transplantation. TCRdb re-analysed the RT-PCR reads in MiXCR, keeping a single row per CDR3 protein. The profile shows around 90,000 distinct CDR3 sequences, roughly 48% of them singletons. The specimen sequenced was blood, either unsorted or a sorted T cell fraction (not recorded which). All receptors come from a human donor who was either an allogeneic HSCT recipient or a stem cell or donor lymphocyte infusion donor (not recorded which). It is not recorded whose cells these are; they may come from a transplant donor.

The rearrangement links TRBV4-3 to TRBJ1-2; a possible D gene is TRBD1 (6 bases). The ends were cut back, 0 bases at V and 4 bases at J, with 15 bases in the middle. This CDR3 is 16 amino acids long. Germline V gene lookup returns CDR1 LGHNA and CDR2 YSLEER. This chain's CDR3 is CASSQDLKDRTYGYTF. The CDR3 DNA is TGCGCCAGCAGCCAAGATCTTAAAGACAGGACCTATGGCTACACCTTC.

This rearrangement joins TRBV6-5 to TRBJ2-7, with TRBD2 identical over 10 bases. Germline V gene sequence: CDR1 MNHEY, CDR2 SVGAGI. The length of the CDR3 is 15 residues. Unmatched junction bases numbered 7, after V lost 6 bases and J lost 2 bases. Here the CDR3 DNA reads TGTGCCAGCAGGGATAGCGGGAGGCTTGCCTACGAGCAGTACTTC. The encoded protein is CASRDSGRLAYEQYF.

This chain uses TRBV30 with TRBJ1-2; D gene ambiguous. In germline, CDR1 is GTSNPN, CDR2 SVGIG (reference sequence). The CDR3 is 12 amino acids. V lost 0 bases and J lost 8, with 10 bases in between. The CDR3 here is CAWSVARWGYTF. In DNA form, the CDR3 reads TGTGCCTGGAGTGTGGCCCGTTGGGGCTACACCTTC.

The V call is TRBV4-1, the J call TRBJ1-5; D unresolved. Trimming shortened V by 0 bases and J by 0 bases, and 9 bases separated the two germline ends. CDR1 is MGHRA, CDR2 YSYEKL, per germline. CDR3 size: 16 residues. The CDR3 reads CASSQDGGNSNQPQHF. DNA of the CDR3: TGCGCCAGCAGCCAAGATGGCGGGAATAGCAATCAGCCCCAGCATTTT.

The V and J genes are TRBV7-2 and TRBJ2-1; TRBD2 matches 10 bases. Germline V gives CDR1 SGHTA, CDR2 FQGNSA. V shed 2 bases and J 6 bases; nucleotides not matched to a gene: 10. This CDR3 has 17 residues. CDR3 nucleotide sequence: TGTGCCAGCAGCTTACCCCGGAGCGGGAGGGGGGCCAATGAGCAGTTCTTC. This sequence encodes CASSLPRSGRGANEQFF.

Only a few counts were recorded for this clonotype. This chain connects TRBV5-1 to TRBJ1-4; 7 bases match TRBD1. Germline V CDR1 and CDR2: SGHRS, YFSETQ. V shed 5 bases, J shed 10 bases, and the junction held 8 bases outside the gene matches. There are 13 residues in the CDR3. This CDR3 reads CASRDLQGGKLFF. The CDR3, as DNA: TGCGCCAGCAGGGACTTGCAGGGGGGAAAACTGTTTTTT.

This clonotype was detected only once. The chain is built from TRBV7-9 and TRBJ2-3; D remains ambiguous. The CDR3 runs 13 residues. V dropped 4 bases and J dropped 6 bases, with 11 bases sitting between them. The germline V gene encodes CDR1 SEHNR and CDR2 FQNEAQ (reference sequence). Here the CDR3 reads CASSSRREDTQYF. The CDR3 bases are TGTGCCAGCAGCTCCCGGCGCGAGGATACGCAGTATTTT.

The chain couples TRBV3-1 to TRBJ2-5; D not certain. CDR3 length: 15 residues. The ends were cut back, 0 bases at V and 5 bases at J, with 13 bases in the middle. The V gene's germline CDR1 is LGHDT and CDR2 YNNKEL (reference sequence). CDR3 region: CASSQDPRRTETQYF. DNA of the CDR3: TGTGCCAGCAGCCAAGATCCGCGCAGGACGGAGACCCAGTACTTC.

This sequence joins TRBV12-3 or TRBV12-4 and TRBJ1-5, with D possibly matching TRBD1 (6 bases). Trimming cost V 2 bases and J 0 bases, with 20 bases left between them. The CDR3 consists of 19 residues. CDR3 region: CASSLSRDTPRYSNQPQHF. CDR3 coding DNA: TGTGCCAGCAGTTTAAGCCGGGACACACCTCGCTATAGCAATCAGCCCCAGCATTTT.

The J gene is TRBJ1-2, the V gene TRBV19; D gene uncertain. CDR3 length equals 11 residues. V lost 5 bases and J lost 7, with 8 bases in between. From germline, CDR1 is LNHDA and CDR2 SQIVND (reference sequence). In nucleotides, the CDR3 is TGTGCCAGTAGTTCCGACGCTGGCTACACCTTC. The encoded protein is CASSSDAGYTF.

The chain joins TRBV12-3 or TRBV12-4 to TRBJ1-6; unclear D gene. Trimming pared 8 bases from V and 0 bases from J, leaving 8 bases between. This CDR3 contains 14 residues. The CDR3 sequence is CASGVSSYNSPLHF. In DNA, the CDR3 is TGTGCCAGCGGCGTGAGCTCCTATAATTCACCCCTCCACTTT.

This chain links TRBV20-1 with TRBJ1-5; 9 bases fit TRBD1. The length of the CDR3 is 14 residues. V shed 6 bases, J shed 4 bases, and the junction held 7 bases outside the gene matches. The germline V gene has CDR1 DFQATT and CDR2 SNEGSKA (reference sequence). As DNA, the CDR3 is TGCAGTGCAACCACAGGGGGCGGTAATCAGCCCCAGCATTTT. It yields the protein CSATTGGGNQPQHF.

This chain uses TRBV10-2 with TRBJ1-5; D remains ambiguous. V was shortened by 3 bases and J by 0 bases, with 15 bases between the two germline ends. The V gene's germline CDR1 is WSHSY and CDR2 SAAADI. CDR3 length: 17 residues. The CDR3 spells CASSDGQEPYSNQPQHF. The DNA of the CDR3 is TGCGCCAGCAGTGATGGGCAGGAGCCTTATAGCAATCAGCCCCAGCATTTT.